The rows below give T cell receptor beta chains drawn from one sample of a study of breast tumors, draining lymph nodes, adjacent tissues. Using its own MiXCR run on the multiplex PCR reads, TCRdb lists one record per CDR3 protein. The table shows roughly 120,000 distinct CDR3 sequences, with less than 20% occurring only once. Material for sequencing was axillary lymph node tissue. The receptors here all came from a female donor with breast cancer. Some clones in this sample may be carry-over from other donors' samples. CDR3s include the opening cysteine and the closing phenylalanine or tryptophan. A D gene is named only where the DNA matches it firmly. A row's size may be missing; if present it is once, few, many or a size class.

J: TRBJ2-5
D: .
V: TRBV5-1
size: many
length: 12
DNA: TGCGCCAGCAGATCGGGGCGAGAGACCCAGTACTTC
CDR3: CASRSGRETQYF

J: TRBJ2-2
D: .
V: TRBV18
size: few
length: 14
DNA: TGTGCCAGCTCCGACGGTTTGAACACCGGGGAGCTGTTTTTT
CDR3: CASSDGLNTGELFF

J: TRBJ2-1
D: TRBD2
V: TRBV2
size: many
length: 15
DNA: TGTGCCAGCAGTGAGGGACTAGCGGGAGCCAATGAGCAGTTCTTC
CDR3: CASSEGLAGANEQFF

J: TRBJ1-3
D: .
V: TRBV18
size: many
length: 14
DNA: TGTGCCAGCTTCACCGAGGGAACTGGAAACACCATATATTTT
CDR3: CASFTEGTGNTIYF

J: TRBJ1-4
D: TRBD1
V: TRBV5-5
size: many
length: 15
DNA: TGTGCCAGCAGCTTGGGCAGGACAGGGGCTGAAAAACTGTTTTTT
CDR3: CASSLGRTGAEKLFF

J: TRBJ1-2
D: .
V: TRBV29-1
size: many
length: 13
DNA: TGCAGCGTTGAAAGGTCACCCGACTATGGCTACACCTTC
CDR3: CSVERSPDYGYTF

J: TRBJ1-2
D: TRBD1
V: TRBV2
size: .
length: 14
DNA: TGTGCCAGCTATGGGACAGGCAGAACCTATGGCTACACCTTC
CDR3: CASYGTGRTYGYTF

J: TRBJ1-2
D: .
V: TRBV20-1
size: many
length: 12
DNA: TGCAGTGCAGAGCGCAGTAACTATGGCTACACCTTC
CDR3: CSAERSNYGYTF

J: TRBJ2-1
D: TRBD1
V: TRBV29-1
size: many
length: 18
DNA: TGCAGCGTTGAAGCCCACCGCGGGACAGGGCGCTCCTACAATGAGCAGTTCTTC
CDR3: CSVEAHRGTGRSYNEQFF

J: TRBJ2-3
D: TRBD2
V: TRBV10-3
size: .
length: 13
DNA: TGTGCCATCGGGTCGGCGGGAGGGGATACGCAGTATTTT
CDR3: CAIGSAGGDTQYF

J: TRBJ2-7
D: TRBD2
V: TRBV20-1
size: many
length: 15
DNA: TGCAGTGCTAGAGGTCTAGCGGGGGGTTGGCACGAGCAGTACTTC
CDR3: CSARGLAGGWHEQYF

J: TRBJ2-7
D: .
V: TRBV5-1
size: many
length: 11
DNA: TGCGCCAGCAGCTTTAACGACGAGCAGTACTTC
CDR3: CASSFNDEQYF

J: TRBJ2-7
D: .
V: TRBV25-1
size: many
length: 13
DNA: TGTGCCAGCAGTTTGGACCCTTTTGGCGAGCAGTACTTC
CDR3: CASSLDPFGEQYF

J: TRBJ2-4
D: TRBD1
V: TRBV6-1
size: few
length: 14
DNA: TGTGCCAGCAGCGCAGACAGGGGGAGCGCCATTCAGTACTTC
CDR3: CASSADRGSAIQYF

J: TRBJ1-2
D: TRBD1
V: TRBV10-3
size: many
length: 14
DNA: TGTGCCATCAGGGATACTTCAGGGGGGGGAGGCTACACCTTC
CDR3: CAIRDTSGGGGYTF

J: TRBJ2-5
D: TRBD2
V: TRBV6-5
size: .
length: 16
DNA: TGTGCCAGCAGTTCCAGGGTTAGCGGGGGCCCAGAGACCCAGTACTTC
CDR3: CASSSRVSGGPETQYF

J: TRBJ2-7
D: .
V: TRBV10-1
size: many
length: 12
DNA: TGCGCCAGCAGTGACAGGGGATACGAGCAGTACTTC
CDR3: CASSDRGYEQYF

J: TRBJ2-1
D: TRBD1
V: TRBV7-9
size: many
length: 15
DNA: TGTGCCAGCAGCTTATGGGACAGGGGGTCTTATGAGCAGTTCTTC
CDR3: CASSLWDRGSYEQFF

J: TRBJ2-7
D: .
V: TRBV6-5
size: many
length: 14
DNA: TGTGCCAGCAGTTCGAGCTTTGCTCGCTACGAGCAGTACTTC
CDR3: CASSSSFARYEQYF

J: TRBJ2-1
D: TRBD2
V: TRBV6-5
size: .
length: 18
DNA: TGTGCCAGCCGAAGGGGACTAGCGGGGGTCAGCTCCTACAATGAGCAGTTCTTC
CDR3: CASRRGLAGVSSYNEQFF

J: TRBJ1-4
D: .
V: TRBV14
size: many
length: 12
DNA: TGTGCCAGCAGCCAAATTCAGGAAAAACTGTTTTTT
CDR3: CASSQIQEKLFF

J: TRBJ2-2
D: .
V: TRBV20-1
size: many
length: 15
DNA: TGCAGTGCTAGAGATTTTGCGGGGAACACCGGGGAGCTGTTTTTT
CDR3: CSARDFAGNTGELFF

J: TRBJ2-3
D: .
V: TRBV20-1
size: many
length: 13
DNA: TGCAGTGCAAACCACGATCTCACAGATACGCAGTATTTT
CDR3: CSANHDLTDTQYF

J: TRBJ1-5
D: .
V: TRBV2
size: many
length: 15
DNA: TGTGCCAGCACCCAGAGTCCCCTGGGCAATCAGCCCCAGCATTTT
CDR3: CASTQSPLGNQPQHF

J: TRBJ2-1
D: TRBD2
V: TRBV20-1
size: many
length: 14
DNA: TGCAGTGCTAGAGGAGTCGGGAGGGCCTCTGAGCAGTTCTTC
CDR3: CSARGVGRASEQFF

J: TRBJ2-3
D: .
V: TRBV7-3
size: many
length: 14
DNA: TGTGCCAGCAGCCCCCAGGCGGGGCCAGATACGCAGTATTTT
CDR3: CASSPQAGPDTQYF

J: TRBJ2-3
D: TRBD2
V: TRBV19
size: many
length: 16
DNA: TGTGCCAGTAGACCCGGGGCGGGGGTGATGGCAGATACGCAGTATTTT
CDR3: CASRPGAGVMADTQYF

J: TRBJ2-3
D: .
V: TRBV6-5
size: .
length: 15
DNA: TGTGCCAGCAGTTACAGGGCGACAAACACAGATACGCAGTATTTT
CDR3: CASSYRATNTDTQYF

J: TRBJ1-6
D: .
V: TRBV6-6
size: .
length: 16
DNA: TGTGCCAGCAGTCCCGGGAACATGGAGTATAATTCACCCCTCCACTTT
CDR3: CASSPGNMEYNSPLHF

J: TRBJ2-5
D: TRBD2
V: TRBV4-2
size: many
length: 15
DNA: TGTGCCAGCAGCCTACCACCGGGAGGAGGAGAGACCCAGTACTTC
CDR3: CASSLPPGGGETQYF

J: TRBJ1-4
D: .
V: TRBV10-3
size: many
length: 12
DNA: TGTGCCGCCCGAGACGTCGGCGAAAAACTGTTTTTT
CDR3: CAARDVGEKLFF

J: TRBJ2-3
D: TRBD2
V: TRBV12-3/TRBV12-4
size: many
length: 14
DNA: TGTGCCAGCAGTCCCAGCGGGAACACAGATACGCAGTATTTT
CDR3: CASSPSGNTDTQYF

J: TRBJ2-1
D: TRBD1
V: TRBV7-9
size: many
length: 15
DNA: TGTGCCAGCAGCTCGACAGGGGATGCCTACAATGAGCAGTTCTTC
CDR3: CASSSTGDAYNEQFF

J: TRBJ2-5
D: .
V: TRBV25-1
size: many
length: 15
DNA: TGTGCCAGCAGTGGACTTGACAGCCTACAAGAGACCCAGTACTTC
CDR3: CASSGLDSLQETQYF

J: TRBJ2-7
D: .
V: TRBV7-9
size: many
length: 15
DNA: TGTGCCAGCAGCGATTTGGTCCCGGGAACATACGAGCAGTACTTC
CDR3: CASSDLVPGTYEQYF

J: TRBJ2-5
D: TRBD2
V: TRBV7-8
size: many
length: 16
DNA: TGTGCCAGCAGCCCGAAGCTAGCGGGAGGGCGGGGGACCCAGTACTTC
CDR3: CASSPKLAGGRGTQYF

J: TRBJ2-7
D: .
V: TRBV7-8
size: many
length: 15
DNA: TGTGCCAGCAACCCCCGGGACCAGGGACTCTACGAGCAGTACTTC
CDR3: CASNPRDQGLYEQYF

J: TRBJ2-7
D: TRBD2
V: TRBV20-1
size: many
length: 15
DNA: TGCAGTGCTAGGCGAACTAGCGGAAGCTCCTACGAGCAGTACTTC
CDR3: CSARRTSGSSYEQYF

J: TRBJ2-2
D: .
V: TRBV20-1
size: .
length: 11
DNA: TGCAGTGCCGGGGGAGCCGGGGGGCTGTTTTTT
CDR3: CSAGGAGGLFF

J: TRBJ2-3
D: .
V: TRBV7-3
size: many
length: 15
DNA: TGTGCCAGCAGCTTACGTCAGGGGATGGCAGATACGCAGTATTTT
CDR3: CASSLRQGMADTQYF

J: TRBJ2-3
D: .
V: TRBV5-1
size: many
length: 14
DNA: TGCGCCAGCAGTACACTCCCCAGCACAGATACGCAGTATTTT
CDR3: CASSTLPSTDTQYF

J: TRBJ2-7
D: TRBD1
V: TRBV20-1
size: many
length: 15
DNA: TGCAGCACACCGGATACCAGGGGGCTGACCTACGAGCAGTACTTC
CDR3: CSTPDTRGLTYEQYF

J: TRBJ2-2
D: TRBD2
V: TRBV19
size: many
length: 16
DNA: TGTGCCAGTATCGACGGAGCGGGGGGTGGCGCCGGGGAGCTGTTTTTT
CDR3: CASIDGAGGGAGELFF

J: TRBJ2-5
D: TRBD2
V: TRBV11-2
size: many
length: 15
DNA: TGTGCCAGCAGCTTCGGGGCGGGGGGTCAAGAGACCCAGTACTTC
CDR3: CASSFGAGGQETQYF

J: TRBJ1-5
D: .
V: TRBV20-1
size: many
length: 12
DNA: TGCAGTGCTAGTTCAGGGGATCAGCCCCAGCATTTT
CDR3: CSASSGDQPQHF

J: TRBJ2-5
D: TRBD2
V: TRBV9
size: many
length: 16
DNA: TGTGCCAGCAGCCCAAGAGGGGCGGGGGTTCAAGAGACCCAGTACTTC
CDR3: CASSPRGAGVQETQYF

J: TRBJ2-5
D: .
V: TRBV6-1
size: many
length: 14
DNA: TGTGCCAGCAACCCACTACAGGGGAGGGAGACCCAGTACTTC
CDR3: CASNPLQGRETQYF